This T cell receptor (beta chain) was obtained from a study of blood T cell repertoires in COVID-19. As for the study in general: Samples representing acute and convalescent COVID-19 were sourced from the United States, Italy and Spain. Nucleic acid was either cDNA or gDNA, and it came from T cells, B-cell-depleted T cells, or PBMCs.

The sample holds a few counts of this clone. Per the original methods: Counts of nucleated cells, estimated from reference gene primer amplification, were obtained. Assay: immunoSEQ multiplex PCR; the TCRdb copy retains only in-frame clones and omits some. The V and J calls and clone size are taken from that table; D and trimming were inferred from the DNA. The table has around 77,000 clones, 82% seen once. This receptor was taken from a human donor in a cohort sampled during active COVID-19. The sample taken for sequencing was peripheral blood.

The CDR3 is CASSIYGGNNTEAFF. Written as DNA, the CDR3 is TGTGCCAGCAGCATCTACGGAGGGAATAACACTGAAGCTTTCTTT. The chain carries TRBV21-1 and TRBJ1-1. TRBV21-1 counts as a pseudogene. The CDR3 consists of 15 residues.